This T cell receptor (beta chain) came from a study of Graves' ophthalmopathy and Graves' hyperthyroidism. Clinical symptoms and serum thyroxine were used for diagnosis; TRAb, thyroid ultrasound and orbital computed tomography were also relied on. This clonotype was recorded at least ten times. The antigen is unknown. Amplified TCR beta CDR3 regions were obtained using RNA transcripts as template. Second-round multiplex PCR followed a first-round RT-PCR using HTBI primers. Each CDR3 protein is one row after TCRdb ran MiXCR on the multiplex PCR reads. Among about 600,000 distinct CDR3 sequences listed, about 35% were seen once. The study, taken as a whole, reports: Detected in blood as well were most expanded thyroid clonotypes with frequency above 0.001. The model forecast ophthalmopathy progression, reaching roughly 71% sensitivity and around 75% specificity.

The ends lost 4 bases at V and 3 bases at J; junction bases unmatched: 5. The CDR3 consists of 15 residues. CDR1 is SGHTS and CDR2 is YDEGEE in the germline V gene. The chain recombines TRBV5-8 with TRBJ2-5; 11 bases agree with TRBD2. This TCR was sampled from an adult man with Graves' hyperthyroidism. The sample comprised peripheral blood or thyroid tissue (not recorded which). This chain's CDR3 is CASSIQLAGEETQYF. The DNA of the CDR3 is TGTGCCAGCAGCATCCAACTAGCGGGGGAAGAGACCCAGTACTTC.